There are many counts of the clone carrying this T cell receptor beta chain. Its cognate antigen is unknown. Germline CDR1 is MDHEN and CDR2 is SYDVKM. With 3 bases clipped from V and 0 bases from J, the junction kept 4 bases outside the gene matches. This CDR3 is 15 amino acids long. The sample comes from a study of T cells in Graves' hyperthyroidism and ophthalmopathy. Study-wide points: From stable hyperthyroidism, ophthalmopathy was separated by a 13 V-J model.

Diagnoses were established using clinical symptoms, serum thyroxine and TRAb, thyroid ultrasound and orbital computed tomography. The PBMCs were taken from 10 ml of fresh peripheral blood. RNA transcripts gave rise to amplified TCR beta CDR3 regions. The HTBI primer set served for first-round RT-PCR of the TCR CDR3. In TCRdb, the multiplex PCR reads were re-called with MiXCR into one record per CDR3 protein. This table has about 260,000 distinct CDR3 sequences, approximately 16% appearing once. The chain links TRBV28 to TRBJ1-2, with 7 bases matching TRBD1. The clonotype comes from a young woman with Graves' ophthalmopathy. Material for sequencing was blood. CDR3 loop: CASSFRGTANYGYTF. CDR3 in DNA: TGTGCCAGCAGTTTCCGCGGGACAGCTAACTATGGCTACACCTTC.